A single sample is the source of the 19 T cell receptor beta chains below, sequenced in a study of cytomegalovirus exposure and HLA in healthy donors. PCR used 60 Vbeta primers and 13 Jbeta primers. Generated by immunoSEQ multiplex PCR, the TCRdb table keeps only in-frame clones and is missing some. The sample lists about 190,000 clones, 79% seen once, with 1.6% in the top ten. Specimen: PBMCs. Receptor source: a woman aged 50 to 60 in good health and CMV-seronegative.

The chain is built from TRBV4-3 and TRBJ1-5, with D unresolved. The germline V gene encodes CDR1 LGHNA and CDR2 YSLEER. The length of the CDR3 is 14 residues. The germline V and J ends were trimmed by 4 bases and 0 bases, with 7 bases remaining between them. DNA for the CDR3: TGCGCCAGCAGCCGAGCGTATAGCAATCAGCCCCAGCATTTT. Translation gives CASSRAYSNQPQHF.

The V gene is TRBV6-5, the J gene TRBJ1-3, with a tentative D call TRBD1 (5 bases). The CDR3 length is 13 residues. Germline CDR1 MNHEY, CDR2 SVGAGI. V dropped 4 bases and J dropped 10 bases, with 14 bases sitting between them. The CDR3, as DNA: TGTGCCAGCAGTTCCCAGGAGCAGGGTACCATATATTTT. Its protein is CASSSQEQGTIYF.

The chain carries TRBV28 and TRBJ2-1; 11 bases map to TRBD1. This CDR3 contains 17 residues. Unmatched junction bases numbered 13, after V lost 6 bases and J lost 6 bases. Germline assignment: CDR1 MDHEN and CDR2 SYDVKM. The CDR3 DNA follows: TGTGCCAGCAGCTCCGGGGCGGGACAGGGGGGGAGCAATGAGCAGTTCTTC. Protein sequence: CASSSGAGQGGSNEQFF.

The V call is TRBV6-6, the J call TRBJ1-2; 7 bases agree with TRBD1. CDR3 size: 13 residues. The germline gives CDR1 MNHNY, CDR2 SVGAGI (reference sequence). Unmatched junction bases numbered 8, after V lost 7 bases and J lost 6 bases. The CDR3 spells CASNRDRSNGYTF. The DNA for the CDR3 is TGTGCCAGCAATAGGGACAGAAGTAATGGCTACACCTTC.

V gene TRBV10-2 combines with J gene TRBJ1-5; no clear D gene. CDR1 is WSHSY, CDR2 SAAADI, per germline. This CDR3 spans 15 amino acids. Trimming cost V 0 bases and J 9 bases, with 15 bases left between them. This chain's CDR3 is CASSESRGRDAPQHF. Here the CDR3 DNA reads TGCGCCAGCAGTGAGTCGAGAGGACGGGATGCGCCCCAGCATTTT.

The CDR3 nucleotides read TGTGCCAGCAGCTTACCGGGACAGGGAGGAGATACGCAGTATTTT. It specifies CASSLPGQGGDTQYF. The rearrangement links TRBV28 to TRBJ2-3; TRBD1 matches 9 bases. CDR1 and CDR2 from the germline V gene are MDHEN and SYDVKM. The CDR3 length is 15 residues. The junction had 9 bases not matched to a gene; V was cut back by 6 bases and J by 5 bases.

The genes are TRBV18 and TRBJ1-1; possibly TRBD1 for D (5 bases). CDR1 and CDR2 (germline): KGHSH, LQKENI. The V and J ends lost 3 bases and 1 base respectively, with 9 bases between them. The CDR3 contains 14 residues. Here the CDR3 DNA reads TGTGCCAGCTCACCGCAGGGCCAGAACACTGAAGCTTTCTTT. This sequence encodes CASSPQGQNTEAFF.

The rearrangement links TRBV18 to TRBJ1-5; D is undetermined. CDR1 KGHSH and CDR2 LQKENI come from the germline V gene. The CDR3 spans 14 residues. Trimming shortened V by 3 bases and J by 4 bases, and 10 bases separated the two germline ends. The CDR3 reads CASSPQSGNQPQHF. The CDR3 coding sequence is TGTGCCAGCTCACCGCAATCGGGGAATCAGCCCCAGCATTTT.

The chain employs TRBV5-1 and TRBJ1-5; maybe TRBD1 (6 bases). V was trimmed by 4 bases and J by 0 bases, leaving 14 bases between them. The CDR3 covers 16 residues. Germline V lookup: CDR1 SGHRS, CDR2 YFSETQ. As DNA, the CDR3 is TGCGCCAGCAGCCCGGCAGGACAGAGTAGCAATCAGCCCCAGCATTTT. It codes for CASSPAGQSSNQPQHF.

The chain uses TRBV5-1 and TRBJ2-3, with D tentatively TRBD2 (5 bases). The CDR3 covers 16 residues. Germline V lookup: CDR1 SGHRS, CDR2 YFSETQ. V lost 4 bases and J lost 0, with 15 bases in between. The CDR3 nucleotides are TGCGCCAGCAGCCCGACCCCCGGCGGGAGCACAGATACGCAGTATTTT. This gives the protein CASSPTPGGSTDTQYF.

V is TRBV4-1 and J is TRBJ2-3; TRBD2 agrees at 14 bases. The CDR3 length is 18 residues. Looked up from germline, CDR1 is MGHRA and CDR2 is YSYEKL. V trimming: 5 bases; J trimming: 0 bases; junction bases outside the gene matches: 7. CDR3 sequence reads: CASSSQTSGGASTDTQYF. CDR3 DNA sequence: TGCGCCAGCAGCTCTCAGACTAGCGGGGGGGCTAGCACAGATACGCAGTATTTT.

The chain uses TRBV19 and TRBJ2-2; 12 bases match TRBD1. CDR1 is LNHDA and CDR2 is SQIVND in the germline V gene (reference sequence). The V segment lost 10 bases and the J segment 3 bases; nucleotides outside the gene matches: 18. This CDR3 spans 19 amino acids. This chain's CDR3 is CATNVRDRGLRGDTGELFF. The CDR3, as DNA: TGTGCCACTAACGTCCGGGACAGGGGGCTTCGGGGGGACACCGGGGAGCTGTTTTTT.

The chain combines TRBV10-2 with TRBJ2-3; 8 positions match TRBD2. The CDR3 spans 14 residues. The J segment lost 6 bases and the V segment lost 3 bases, leaving 5 bases of the junction unmatched. Germline values: CDR1 WSHSY, CDR2 SAAADI. CDR3 bases: TGCGCCAGCAGTGATGCGGGAGGCAGGGATACGCAGTATTTT. The encoded protein is CASSDAGGRDTQYF.

This rearrangement joins TRBV30 to TRBJ1-1, with a weak D call TRBD1 (6 bases). From germline, CDR1 is GTSNPN and CDR2 SVGIG (reference sequence). The CDR3 extends over 13 amino acids. V lost 0 bases and J 5 bases, leaving 10 bases between the germline ends. The CDR3 sequence: CAWSVGGRTEAFF. The CDR3 region has the DNA TGTGCCTGGAGTGTAGGGGGAAGGACTGAAGCTTTCTTT.

This clone was observed a handful of times. The chain couples TRBV5-6 to TRBJ1-1; no reliable D call. V was cut by 3 bases and J by 4 bases, with 10 bases left in between. The CDR3 is 13 residues long. Germline assignment: CDR1 SGHDT and CDR2 YYEEEE. CDR3 residues: CASSWPGSTEAFF. Here the CDR3 DNA reads TGTGCCAGCAGCTGGCCAGGATCCACTGAAGCTTTCTTT.

The chain combines TRBV7-3 with TRBJ1-1, with 7 positions matching TRBD1. Germline V gene data show CDR1 as SGHTA and CDR2 as FQGTGA. The CDR3 is 11 residues long. The CDR3 here is CFGAGGSEAFF. The CDR3, as DNA: TGTTTCGGGGCAGGGGGGAGTGAAGCTTTCTTT. The variable domain in full, completed from reference TRBV7-3 and TRBJ1-1, reads GAGVSQTPSNKVTEKGKYVELRCDPISGHTALYWYRQSLGQGPEFLIYFQGTGAADDSGLPNDRFFAVRPEGSVSTLKIQRTERGDSAVYLCFGAGGSEAFFGQGTRLTVV.

The sample holds one count of this clone. The chain joins TRBV27 to TRBJ2-1, with TRBD2 matching 15 bases. Germline-derived CDR1 and CDR2 are MNHEY and SMNVEV (reference sequence). The CDR3 is 18 residues long. V shed 5 bases and J 8 bases; nucleotides not matched to a gene: 13. The CDR3 coding sequence is TGTGCCAGCAGTCTCTGGACTAGCGGGAGGGCCTGGGCAGATGAGCAGTTCTTC. Protein: CASSLWTSGRAWADEQFF.

The CDR3 spells CASSPRGSGEEAFF. CDR3 nucleotides: TGTGCCAGCAGCCCAAGGGGTTCCGGCGAAGAAGCTTTCTTT. V and J are TRBV7-8 and TRBJ1-1; D perhaps matches TRBD1 (5 bases). CDR3 length: 14 residues. V was pared by 5 bases and J by 8 bases, with 18 bases between. From germline, CDR1 is SGHVS and CDR2 FQNEAQ.

CDR3 region: CASREHWNTEAFF. In nucleotides, the CDR3 is TGTGCCAGCAGGGAGCATTGGAACACTGAAGCTTTCTTT. V usage is TRBV6-5 and J usage is TRBJ1-1; D gene uncertain. The CDR3 sequence is 13 residues long. Per germline, CDR1 MNHEY and CDR2 SVGAGI. Trimming removed 6 bases from V and 1 base from J, with 9 bases in between.